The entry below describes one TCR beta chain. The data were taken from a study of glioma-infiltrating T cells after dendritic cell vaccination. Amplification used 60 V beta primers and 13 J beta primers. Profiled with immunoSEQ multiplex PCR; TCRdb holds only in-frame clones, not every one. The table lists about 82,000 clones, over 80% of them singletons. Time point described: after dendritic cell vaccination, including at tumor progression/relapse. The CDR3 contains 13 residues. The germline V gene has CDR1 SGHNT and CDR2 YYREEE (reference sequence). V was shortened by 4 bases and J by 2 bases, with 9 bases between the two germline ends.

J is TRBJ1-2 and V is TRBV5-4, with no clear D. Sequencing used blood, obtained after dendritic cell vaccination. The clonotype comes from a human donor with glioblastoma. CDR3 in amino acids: CASSLQVNYGYTF. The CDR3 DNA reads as TGTGCCAGCAGCCTTCAGGTAAACTATGGCTACACCTTC.